This T cell receptor beta chain is from a study of T cell repertoires in cytomegalovirus infection. As for the study in general: Recently identified HLA-C-restricted CMV epitopes were among the peptides used. Through public TCR beta signatures, both CMV infection and matching HLA type were indicated. General study points: What dominated the ex vivo response were HLA-C-restricted CMV-specific TCR beta clonotypes. The cumulative frequency of public TCR beta families identified carriers of CMV plus the relevant HLA.

In this sample, this clonotype turned up a few times. Its antigen is as yet unknown. TCRdb used MiXCR to reprocess the reads, holding one entry per CDR3 protein. The sample lists 450,000 to 650,000 distinct CDR3 sequences; just under 40% were seen once. Trimming took off 3 bases at V and 4 bases at J, with 15 bases between the two ends. CDR3 size: 15 residues. The germline V gene encodes CDR1 SGHTA and CDR2 FQGNSA. The TCR comes from a human donor in good health (CMV status not recorded). Some clones in this sample may be carry-over from other donors' samples. The source was cultured PBMCs, collected from culture after CMV antigen stimulation. The V and J genes are TRBV7-2 and TRBJ1-1; no clear D. CDR3 coding DNA: TGTGCCAGCAGCTTTCGATTAAAGCGGAGCACTGAAGCTTTCTTT. It yields the protein CASSFRLKRSTEAFF. The full variable domain, rest sourced from reference TRBV7-2 and TRBJ1-1, is GAGVSQSPSNKVTEKGKDVELRCDPISGHTALYWYRQSLGQGLEFLIYFQGNSAPDKSGLPSDRFSAERTGGSVSTLTIQRTQQEDSAVYLCASSFRLKRSTEAFFGQGTRLTVV.